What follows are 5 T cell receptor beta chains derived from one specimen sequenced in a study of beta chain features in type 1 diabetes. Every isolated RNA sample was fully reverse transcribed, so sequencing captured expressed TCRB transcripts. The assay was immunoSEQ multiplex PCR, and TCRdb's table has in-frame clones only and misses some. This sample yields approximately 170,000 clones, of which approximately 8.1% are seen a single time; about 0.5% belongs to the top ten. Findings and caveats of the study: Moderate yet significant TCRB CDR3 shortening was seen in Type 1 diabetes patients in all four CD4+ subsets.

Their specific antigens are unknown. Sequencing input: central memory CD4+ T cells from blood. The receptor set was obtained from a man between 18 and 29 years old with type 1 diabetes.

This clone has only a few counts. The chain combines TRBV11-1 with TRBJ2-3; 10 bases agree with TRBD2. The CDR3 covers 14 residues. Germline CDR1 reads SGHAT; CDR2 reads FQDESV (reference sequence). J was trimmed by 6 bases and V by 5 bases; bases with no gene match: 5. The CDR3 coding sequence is TGTGCCAGCAGCCCGTGGACTAGCGGCGATACGCAGTATTTT. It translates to CASSPWTSGDTQYF. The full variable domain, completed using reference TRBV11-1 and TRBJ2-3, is EAEVAQSPRYKITEKSQAVAFWCDPISGHATLYWYRQILGQGPELLVQFQDESVVDDSQLPKDRFSAERLKGVDSTLKIQPAELGDSAMYLCASSPWTSGDTQYFGPGTRLTVL.

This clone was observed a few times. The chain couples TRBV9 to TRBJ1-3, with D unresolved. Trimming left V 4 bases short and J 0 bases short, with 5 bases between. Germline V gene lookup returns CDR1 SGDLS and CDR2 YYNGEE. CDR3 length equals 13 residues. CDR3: CASSPVSGNTIYF. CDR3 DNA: TGTGCCAGCAGCCCAGTCTCTGGAAACACCATATATTTT.

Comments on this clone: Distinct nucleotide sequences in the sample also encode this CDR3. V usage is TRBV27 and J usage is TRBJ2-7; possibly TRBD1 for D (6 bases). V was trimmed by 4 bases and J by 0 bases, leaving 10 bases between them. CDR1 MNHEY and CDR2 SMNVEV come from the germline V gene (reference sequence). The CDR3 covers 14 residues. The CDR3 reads CASSSTGSSYEQYF. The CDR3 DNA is TGTGCCAGCAGTTCAACAGGGAGCTCCTACGAGCAGTACTTC.

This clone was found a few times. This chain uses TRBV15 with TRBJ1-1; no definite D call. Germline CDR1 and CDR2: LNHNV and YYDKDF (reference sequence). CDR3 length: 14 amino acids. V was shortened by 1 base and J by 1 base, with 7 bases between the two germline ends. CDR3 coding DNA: TGTGCCACCAGCAGAGGCGGAACGAACACTGAAGCTTTCTTT. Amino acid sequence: CATSRGGTNTEAFF.

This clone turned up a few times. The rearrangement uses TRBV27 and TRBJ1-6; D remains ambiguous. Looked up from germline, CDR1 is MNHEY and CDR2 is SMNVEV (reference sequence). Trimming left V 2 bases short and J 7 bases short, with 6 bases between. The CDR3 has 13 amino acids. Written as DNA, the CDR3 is TGTGCCAGCAGTTTAAACAGAAATTCACCCCTCCACTTT. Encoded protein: CASSLNRNSPLHF.